This T cell receptor (beta chain) was recovered during a study of T cell responses to AZD1222 COVID-19 vaccine. Sequencing used immunoSEQ multiplex PCR; TCRdb keeps in-frame clones, though not all of them. The table shows around 130,000 clones, with 90% to 95% occurring only once. Details on this clone: The antigen remains unidentified.

CDR1 and CDR2 from the germline V gene are LGHDT and YNNKEL (reference sequence). Trimming removed 1 base at V and 2 bases at J, with 12 bases between. The CDR3 consists of 15 residues. Study conclusions and caveats: Nearly half of spike-specific TCRs reportedly target variant regions that are unmutated in the B.1.351 and B.1.1.7 variants.

Sequenced here: peripheral blood, sampled 28 days after the second AZD1222 dose. The receptor's source is an adult who received the AZD1222 COVID-19 vaccine. V and J are TRBV3-1 (or the pseudogene TRBV3-2) and TRBJ2-7; TRBD1 might be the D (5 bases). This CDR3 reads CASSQASRVPYEQYF. In DNA form, the CDR3 reads TGTGCCAGCAGCCAAGCGTCCAGGGTCCCCTACGAGCAGTACTTC.